This TCR beta chain was identified in a study of Tregs in tolerant kidney transplant recipients. Overall study results and limits: This study did not directly address biological reproducibility.

V was cut by 6 bases and J by 2 bases, with 22 bases left in between. From germline, CDR1 is LNHDA and CDR2 SQIVND (reference sequence). The CDR3 is 17 residues long. Clones were read by immunoSEQ multiplex PCR, and TCRdb kept only the in-frame ones, dropping some. The sample includes some 52,000 clones. Of note for this clone: Its specificity is not known. Sequencing ends 3 residues short of the CDR3 end; the germline J gene provides the rest.

This TCR came from a human donor who received a combined kidney and bone marrow transplant. The chain has TRBV19 and TRBJ2-5; the D is unclear. The specimen comprised CD4+ T cells from blood, sampled before the transplant. This CDR3 is CASRSAAGFKEQETQYF. The sequenced part of the CDR3 DNA is TGTGCCAGTAGAAGCGCAGCCGGGTTTAAAGAACAAGAGACC. The full variable domain, with the rest looked up from reference TRBV19 and TRBJ2-5, is DGGITQSPKYLFRKEGQNVTLSCEQNLNHDAMYWYRQDPGQGLRLIYYSQIVNDFQKGDIAEGYSVSREKKESFPLTVTSAQKNPTAFYLCASRSAAGFKEQETQYFGPGTRLLVL.